The 30 T cell receptor beta chains below all came from one sample that was sequenced in a study of blood T cells in healthy people across ages. Using a J-beta primer mix together with a sample-barcoded 5' primer, a second PCR was run for roughly 7 to 12 cycles. TCRdb fed the 5' RACE reads into MiXCR, producing one record per CDR3 protein. The sample lists 920,000 or so distinct CDR3 sequences, under 55% seen once, with under 20% in the top ten. Sequencing was performed on blood. The receptor source for this set is a woman between 55 and 75 years old in good health.

This clonotype was seen more than once but under ten times. This chain connects TRBV11-2 to TRBJ2-1; TRBD2 matches at 9 bases. Germline V gene lookup returns CDR1 SGHAT and CDR2 FQNNGV. V was clipped by 2 bases and J by 8 bases; unmatched bases: 10. This CDR3 has 16 amino acids. In DNA, the CDR3 is TGTGCCAGCAGCTTATGGACCGGGACTAGCAGCGATGAGCAGTTCTTC. It specifies CASSLWTGTSSDEQFF.

The V call is TRBV27, the J call TRBJ2-3; 8 bases fit TRBD2. Germline assignment: CDR1 MNHEY and CDR2 SMNVEV (reference sequence). The CDR3 runs 17 residues. With V trimmed by 4 bases and J by 2 bases, 11 bases remained unmatched. The CDR3 coding sequence is TGTGCCAGCAGTTCCAAGGGACTAGTGGGAAACACAGATACGCAGTATTTT. The encoded protein is CASSSKGLVGNTDTQYF.

To note about this clonotype: A much larger clone differs from this one at a single base, so this may be a read error. The chain combines TRBV15 with TRBJ2-3; either TRBD1 or TRBD2 may supply D (5 bases each). Germline CDR1 LNHNV, CDR2 YYDKDF (reference sequence). The CDR3 has 12 residues. V was shortened by 3 bases and J by 10 bases, with 11 bases between the two germline ends. As DNA, the CDR3 is TGTGCCACCAGCAGTTTGGGGGATGCGCAGTATTTT. Translating it yields CATSSLGDAQYF.

This clonotype showed up just a few times. The V and J genes are TRBV6-2 or TRBV6-3 and TRBJ1-4; D gene unclear. The CDR3 covers 13 residues. The ends were cut back, 5 bases at V and 0 bases at J, with 4 bases in the middle. The germline CDR1 and CDR2 sequences are MNHEY and SVGEGT. CDR3 nucleotide sequence: TGTGCCAGCAGTGAAGCAACTAATGAAAAACTGTTTTTT. Amino acids: CASSEATNEKLFF.

The rearrangement joins TRBV6-2 or TRBV6-3 to TRBJ1-1; 7 bases agree with TRBD1. Per the germline V gene, CDR1 is MNHEY and CDR2 is SVGEGT. V dropped 6 bases and J dropped 0; count of bases not matched to a gene: 7. This CDR3 is 15 amino acids long. The CDR3 region is CASRRHGQVNTEAFF. The CDR3 coding sequence is TGTGCCAGCAGACGACACGGACAGGTGAACACTGAAGCTTTCTTT.

V and J are TRBV12-3 or TRBV12-4 and TRBJ2-2; D is perhaps TRBD2 (5 bases). The CDR3 is 15 amino acids. Trimming took 5 bases from V and 7 from J, leaving 17 bases between them. DNA for the CDR3: TGTGCCAGCAGTACCCGGGGAGAGTTCGGCGGGGAGCTGTTTTTT. It codes for CASSTRGEFGGELFF.

The chain joins TRBV7-9 to TRBJ2-4; 8 bases are shared with TRBD1. The J call may not be correct, given that the DNA end is closer to TRBJ2-7. CDR3 length: 14 amino acids. Germline V gene lookup returns CDR1 SEHNR and CDR2 FQNEAQ (reference sequence). The CDR3 is CASSWVDRAYEQYF. The CDR3 DNA is TGTGCCAGCAGCTGGGTGGACAGGGCCTACGAGCAGTACTTC.

The chain carries TRBV11-2 and TRBJ2-5; maybe TRBD2 (6 bases). The V end was cut by 1 base, the J end by 5 bases, with 17 bases between. The CDR3 sequence is 16 residues long. Looked up from germline, CDR1 is SGHAT and CDR2 is FQNNGV. This chain's CDR3 is CASSLGNRRERETQYF. The CDR3 region has the DNA TGTGCCAGCAGCTTAGGGAACCGCCGGGAGAGGGAGACCCAGTACTTC.

The chain employs TRBV11-1 and TRBJ1-1; tentatively, D is TRBD1 (5 bases). This CDR3 comprises 13 residues. Germline-derived CDR1 and CDR2 are SGHAT and FQDESV (reference sequence). V lost 4 bases and J lost 6, with 12 bases in between. The CDR3 sequence is CASSSGTRAEAFF. The DNA for the CDR3 is TGTGCCAGCAGCTCAGGGACGCGGGCTGAAGCTTTCTTT. Using reference TRBV11-1 and TRBJ1-1 for the parts outside the CDR3, the full variable domain is EAEVAQSPRYKITEKSQAVAFWCDPISGHATLYWYRQILGQGPELLVQFQDESVVDDSQLPKDRFSAERLKGVDSTLKIQPAELGDSAMYLCASSSGTRAEAFFGQGTRLTVV.

The chain employs TRBV30 and TRBJ2-7; the D call may be TRBD1 or TRBD2 (5 bases each). The germline V gene has CDR1 GTSNPN and CDR2 SVGIG (reference sequence). V was shortened by 4 bases and J by 7 bases, with 14 bases between the two germline ends. The length of the CDR3 is 12 residues. The CDR3 reads CAWTGAPGEQYF. The CDR3 DNA follows: TGTGCCTGGACCGGGGCCCCGGGTGAGCAGTACTTC.

The V call is TRBV20-1, the J call TRBJ2-7; 7 positions agree with TRBD2. V shed 3 bases, J shed 7 bases, and the junction held 12 bases outside the gene matches. Germline V lookup: CDR1 DFQATT, CDR2 SNEGSKA (reference sequence). The CDR3 totals 14 residues. The CDR3 region is CSARGRVWGWEQYF. DNA of the CDR3: TGCAGTGCTAGGGGGAGGGTATGGGGTTGGGAGCAGTACTTC.

This clonotype was recorded once. This chain connects TRBV5-5 to TRBJ1-1; D not certain. V lost 5 bases and J lost 1, with 12 bases in between. This CDR3 region has 14 residues. Germline values: CDR1 SGHKS, CDR2 YYEKEE (reference sequence). CDR3 sequence reads: CASRRISGNTEAFF. The CDR3 bases are TGTGCCAGCAGGCGTATAAGTGGGAACACTGAAGCTTTCTTT.

The rearrangement joins TRBV10-3 to TRBJ1-1; the D gene is possibly TRBD1 (6 bases). Germline CDR1 and CDR2: ENHRY and SYGVKD. V shed 6 bases and J shed 4 bases, with 12 bases lying between them. This CDR3 comprises 13 residues. The CDR3 loop reads CAIRHRDGTEAFF. The CDR3, as DNA: TGTGCCATCAGGCACAGGGACGGCACTGAAGCTTTCTTT.

The chain has TRBV12-3 or TRBV12-4 and TRBJ2-1; no reliable D call. V was clipped by 5 bases and J by 8 bases, with 4 bases between them. The CDR3 sequence is 10 residues long. CDR3 sequence: CASSPDEQFF. The CDR3 coding sequence is TGTGCCAGCAGTCCAGATGAGCAGTTCTTC.

The genes are TRBV12-3 or TRBV12-4 and TRBJ2-5; TRBD1 matches 8 bases. This CDR3 region has 15 residues. J lost 5 bases, V lost 5 bases, and 10 bases had no gene match. The CDR3 loop is CASSPRPGGGETQYF. DNA for the CDR3: TGTGCCAGCAGTCCGCGCCCAGGGGGCGGGGAGACCCAGTACTTC.

V usage is TRBV9 and J usage is TRBJ2-4; 10 nucleotides match TRBD2. The germline V gene has CDR1 SGDLS and CDR2 YYNGEE. CDR3 size: 16 residues. V lost 5 bases, J lost 3 bases, and 8 bases stayed unmatched. CDR3 coding DNA: TGTGCCAGCAGGGATACTAGCGGGGAGGACAAAAACATTCAGTACTTC. Its translation: CASRDTSGEDKNIQYF.

There are a few counts of this clonotype. J is TRBJ2-1 and V is TRBV5-1; 9 bases are a match to TRBD2. Trimming at V came to 4 bases and at J to 11 bases, leaving 25 bases not matched to a gene. CDR1 is SGHRS and CDR2 is YFSETQ in the germline V gene. The CDR3 is 19 amino acids. The CDR3 region has the DNA TGCGCCAGCAGCACCGGACAGCTAAGGACTAGCGAGAGATTGGAGAAGCAGTTCTTC. It yields the protein CASSTGQLRTSERLEKQFF.

As regards this clonotype: Possible read error: a much larger clone is one base away. The chain joins TRBV12-3 or TRBV12-4 to TRBJ1-2; D uncertain. This CDR3 comprises 15 residues. The CDR3 reads CASSLGRWKNYGCTF. The CDR3 DNA reads as TGTGCCAGCAGTTTAGGCAGATGGAAAAACTATGGCTGCACCTTC.

On this clonotype: Compared with germline, one end of the junction differs, possibly owing to a read error. V and J are TRBV29-1 and TRBJ2-1, with D perhaps matching TRBD2 (5 bases). Germline V gene lookup returns CDR1 SQVTM and CDR2 ANQGSEA. The CDR3 has 19 amino acids. CDR3 coding DNA: TGCAGCGTTGAAGATCGGACTGGAAAAGTCCCGAGCTCCTACAAGGAGCAGTTCTTC. This sequence encodes CSVEDRTGKVPSSYKEQFF.

A note on this clonotype: One junction end does not reproduce the germline sequence, and a read error may be involved. The V gene is TRBV11-2, the J gene TRBJ2-7; D unclear. CDR3 length: 15 amino acids. Germline CDR1 reads SGHAT; CDR2 reads FQNNGV. In nucleotides, the CDR3 is TGTGCCAGCAGCTTAGATCGGCCAATTCAATACGGGCAGTACTTC. It is translated as CASSLDRPIQYGQYF.

The DNA for the CDR3 is TGTGCCAGCAGCTTAGTTCAGGGGGCGACTGAAAAACTGTTTTTT. It encodes CASSLVQGATEKLFF. This chain uses TRBV7-8 with TRBJ1-4; 8 positions agree with TRBD1. The germline V gene encodes CDR1 SGHVS and CDR2 FQNEAQ. Losses at the gene ends were 1 base for V and 7 bases for J; bases not matched to a gene: 5. The CDR3 has 15 amino acids.

J is TRBJ1-2 and V is TRBV29-1; no reliable D call. V shed 0 bases and J shed 8 bases, with 16 bases lying between them. The CDR3 runs to 14 residues. Germline CDR1 is SQVTM and CDR2 is ANQGSEA. This CDR3 is CSVEDKGARAGYTF. CDR3 in DNA: TGCAGCGTTGAAGATAAGGGAGCGCGTGCGGGCTACACCTTC.

The V and J genes are TRBV27 and TRBJ2-1, with 10 nucleotides matching TRBD2. The CDR3 runs 17 residues. V lost 7 bases, J lost 4 bases, and 13 bases stayed unmatched. Germline V gene lookup returns CDR1 MNHEY and CDR2 SMNVEV (reference sequence). In nucleotides, the CDR3 is TGTGCCAGCATGTACCTTAGCGGGGGGCCATTTTACAATGAGCAGTTCTTC. Protein: CASMYLSGGPFYNEQFF.

This chain connects TRBV28 to TRBJ2-3; TRBD1 or TRBD2 may be the D gene (5 bases each). Germline V gene data show CDR1 as MDHEN and CDR2 as SYDVKM. The V end lost 6 bases, the J end lost 2 bases, and 18 bases lay between the germline ends. This CDR3 comprises 16 residues. CDR3 nucleotides: TGTGCCAGCAGACTGACACCGGGACGATTCACAGATACGCAGTATTTT. Amino acid sequence: CASRLTPGRFTDTQYF.

This clonotype was observed a handful of times. The chain's CDR3 is CASSKGKVAAKNIQYF. CDR3 bases: TGTGCCAGCAGCAAAGGAAAGGTAGCGGCCAAAAACATTCAGTACTTC. V usage is TRBV21-1 and J usage is TRBJ2-4; TRBD2 reflects the table's D call only, with no check against the DNA. TRBV21-1 is assigned pseudogene status. This CDR3 spans 16 amino acids.

V is TRBV29-1 and J is TRBJ2-1; 8 nucleotides line up with TRBD2. Germline lookup yields CDR1 SQVTM and CDR2 ANQGSEA. This CDR3 comprises 14 residues. The J segment lost 3 bases and the V segment lost 4 bases, leaving 5 bases of the junction unmatched. The CDR3 nucleotides read TGCAGCGTTGTCTCCGGGAGGGTCTACAATGAGCAGTTCTTC. The encoded protein is CSVVSGRVYNEQFF.

The V gene is TRBV2, the J gene TRBJ2-1; 8 bases align to TRBD1. J gave up 4 bases and V 1 base, and 3 bases lay outside the gene matches. This CDR3 spans 15 amino acids. Per germline, CDR1 SNHLY and CDR2 FYNNEI. The CDR3 spells CASSEGQGTYNEQFF. DNA of the CDR3: TGTGCCAGCAGTGAAGGACAGGGGACTTACAATGAGCAGTTCTTC.

This CDR3 reads CSARSSRVESLEQYF. The CDR3 bases are TGCAGTGCTAGGTCGTCCCGGGTCGAGAGTCTGGAGCAGTACTTC. The V and J genes are TRBV20-1 and TRBJ2-7, with D uncertain. Trimming left V 3 bases short and J 7 bases short, with 22 bases between. In germline, CDR1 is DFQATT, CDR2 SNEGSKA (reference sequence). This CDR3 is 15 amino acids long.

The chain carries TRBV2 and TRBJ2-1; possibly TRBD2 for D (5 bases). Per the germline V gene, CDR1 is SNHLY and CDR2 is FYNNEI. V lost 6 bases and J lost 8, with 20 bases in between. This CDR3 is 15 amino acids long. This CDR3 reads CASRPGLAGVYEQFF. The CDR3, as DNA: TGTGCCAGCAGGCCTGGGCTAGCAGGAGTATATGAGCAGTTCTTC.

There are a few counts of this clonotype. The V call is TRBV20-1, the J call TRBJ2-7; D is unresolved. Germline lookup yields CDR1 DFQATT and CDR2 SNEGSKA (reference sequence). The CDR3 has 11 amino acids. V was trimmed by 2 bases and J by 3 bases, leaving 5 bases between them. The CDR3 coding sequence is TGCAGTGCTAGACAACTCTACGAGCAGTACTTC. It codes for CSARQLYEQYF.